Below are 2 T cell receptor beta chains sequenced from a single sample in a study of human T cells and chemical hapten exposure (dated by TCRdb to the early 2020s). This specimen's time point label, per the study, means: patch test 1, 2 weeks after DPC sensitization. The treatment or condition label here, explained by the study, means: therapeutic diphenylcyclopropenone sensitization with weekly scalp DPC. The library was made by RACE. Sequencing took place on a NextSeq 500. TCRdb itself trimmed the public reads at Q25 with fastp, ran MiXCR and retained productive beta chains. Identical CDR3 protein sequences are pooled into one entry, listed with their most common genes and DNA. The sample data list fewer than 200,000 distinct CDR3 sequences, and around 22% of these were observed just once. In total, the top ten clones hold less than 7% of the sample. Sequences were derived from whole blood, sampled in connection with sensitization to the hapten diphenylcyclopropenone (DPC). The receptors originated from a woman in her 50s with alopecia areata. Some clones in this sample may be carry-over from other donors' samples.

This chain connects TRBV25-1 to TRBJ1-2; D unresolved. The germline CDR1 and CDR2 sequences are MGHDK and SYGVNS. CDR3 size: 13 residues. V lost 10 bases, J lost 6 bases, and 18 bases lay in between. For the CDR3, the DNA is TGTGCCACCAAGAAAGTGGGTATGGATGGCTACACCTTC. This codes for CATKKVGMDGYTF.

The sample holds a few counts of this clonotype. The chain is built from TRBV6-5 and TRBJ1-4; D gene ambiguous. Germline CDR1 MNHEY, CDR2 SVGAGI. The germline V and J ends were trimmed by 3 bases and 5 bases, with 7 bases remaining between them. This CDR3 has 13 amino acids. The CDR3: CASSYGGNEKLFF. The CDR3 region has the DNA TGTGCCAGCAGTTATGGTGGGAATGAAAAACTGTTTTTT.